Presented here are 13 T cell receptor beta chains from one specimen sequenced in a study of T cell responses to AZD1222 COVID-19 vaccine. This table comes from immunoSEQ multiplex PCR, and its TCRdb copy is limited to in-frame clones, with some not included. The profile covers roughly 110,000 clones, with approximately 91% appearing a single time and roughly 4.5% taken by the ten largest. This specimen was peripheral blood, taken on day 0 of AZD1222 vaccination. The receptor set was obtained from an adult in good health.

Here the CDR3 reads CASVTGGTTEAFF. CDR3 nucleotides: TGTGCCAGCGTTACGGGGGGAACAACTGAAGCTTTCTTT. The rearrangement uses TRBV28 and TRBJ1-1, with a weak D call TRBD1 (5 bases). Trimming took 8 bases from V and 5 from J, leaving 15 bases between them. From germline, CDR1 is MDHEN and CDR2 SYDVKM. This CDR3 comprises 13 residues.

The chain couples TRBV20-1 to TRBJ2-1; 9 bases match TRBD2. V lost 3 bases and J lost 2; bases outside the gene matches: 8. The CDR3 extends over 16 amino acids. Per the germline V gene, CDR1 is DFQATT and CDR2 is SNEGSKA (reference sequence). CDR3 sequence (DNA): TGCAGTGCTAGTGCCCACCTAGCGGGGACCTACAATGAGCAGTTCTTC. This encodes CSASAHLAGTYNEQFF.

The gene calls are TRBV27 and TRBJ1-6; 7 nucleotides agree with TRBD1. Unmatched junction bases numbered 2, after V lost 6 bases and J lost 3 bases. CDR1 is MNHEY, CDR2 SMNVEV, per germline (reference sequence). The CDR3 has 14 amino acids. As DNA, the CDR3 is TGTGCCAGCAGCCCAGGGGGCTATAATTCACCCCTCCACTTT. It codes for CASSPGGYNSPLHF.

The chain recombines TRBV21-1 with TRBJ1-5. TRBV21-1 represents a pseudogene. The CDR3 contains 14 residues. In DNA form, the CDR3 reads TGTGCCAGCAGCCCAAGGTGGGTTTATCAGCCCCAGCATTTT. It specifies CASSPRWVYQPQHF.

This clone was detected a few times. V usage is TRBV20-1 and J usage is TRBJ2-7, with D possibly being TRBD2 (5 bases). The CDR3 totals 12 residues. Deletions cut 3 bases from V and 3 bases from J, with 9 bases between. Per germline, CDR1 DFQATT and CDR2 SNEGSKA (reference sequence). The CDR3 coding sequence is TGCAGTGCTAGTAAGGGAGTCTACGAGCAGTACTTC. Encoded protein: CSASKGVYEQYF.

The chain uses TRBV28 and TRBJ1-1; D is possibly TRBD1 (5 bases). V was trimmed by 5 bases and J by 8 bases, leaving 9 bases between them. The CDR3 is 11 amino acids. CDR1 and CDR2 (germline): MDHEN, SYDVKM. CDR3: CASSLGREAFF. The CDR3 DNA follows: TGTGCCAGCAGTCTGGGACGGGAAGCTTTCTTT.

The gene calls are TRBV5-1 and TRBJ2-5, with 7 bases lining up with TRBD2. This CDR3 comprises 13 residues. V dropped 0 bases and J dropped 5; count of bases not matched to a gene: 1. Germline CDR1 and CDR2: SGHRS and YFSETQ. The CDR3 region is CASSLDSGETQYF. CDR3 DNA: TGCGCCAGCAGCTTGGATAGCGGGGAGACCCAGTACTTC.

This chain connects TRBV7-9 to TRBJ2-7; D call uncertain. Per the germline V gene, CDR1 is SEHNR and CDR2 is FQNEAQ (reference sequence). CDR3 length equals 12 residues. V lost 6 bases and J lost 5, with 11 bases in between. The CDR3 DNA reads TGTGCCAGCAGTCTGGGCAGCCACGAGCAGTACTTC. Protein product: CASSLGSHEQYF. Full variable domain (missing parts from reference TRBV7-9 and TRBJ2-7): DTGVSQNPRHKITKRGQNVTFRCDPISEHNRLYWYRQTLGQGPEFLTYFQNEAQLEKSRLLSDRFSAERPKGSFSTLEIQRTEQGDSAMYLCASSLGSHEQYFGPGTRLTVT.

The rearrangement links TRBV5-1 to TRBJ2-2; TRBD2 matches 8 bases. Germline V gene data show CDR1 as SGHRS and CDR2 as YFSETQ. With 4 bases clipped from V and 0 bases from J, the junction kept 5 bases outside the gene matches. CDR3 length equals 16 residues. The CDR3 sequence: CASSLRGAPNTGELFF. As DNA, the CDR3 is TGCGCCAGCAGCCTGCGGGGGGCCCCGAACACCGGGGAGCTGTTTTTT.

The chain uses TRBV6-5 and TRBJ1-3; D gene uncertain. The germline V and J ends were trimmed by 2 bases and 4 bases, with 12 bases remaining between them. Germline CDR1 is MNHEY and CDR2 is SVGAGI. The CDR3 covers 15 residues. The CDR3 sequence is CASSYTAYTGNTIYF. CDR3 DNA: TGTGCCAGCAGTTACACAGCGTATACCGGAAACACCATATATTTT.

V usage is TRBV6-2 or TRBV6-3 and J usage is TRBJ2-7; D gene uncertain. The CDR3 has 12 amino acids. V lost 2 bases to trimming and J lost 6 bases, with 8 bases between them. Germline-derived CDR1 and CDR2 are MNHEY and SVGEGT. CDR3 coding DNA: TGTGCCAGCAGTTACCCCCCTACCGAGCAGTACTTC. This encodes CASSYPPTEQYF.

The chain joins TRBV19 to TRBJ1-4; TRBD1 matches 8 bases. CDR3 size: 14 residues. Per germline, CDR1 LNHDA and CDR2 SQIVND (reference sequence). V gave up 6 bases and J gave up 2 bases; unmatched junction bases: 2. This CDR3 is CASRRTGTNEKLFF. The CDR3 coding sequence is TGTGCCAGTAGACGGACAGGGACTAATGAAAAACTGTTTTTT.

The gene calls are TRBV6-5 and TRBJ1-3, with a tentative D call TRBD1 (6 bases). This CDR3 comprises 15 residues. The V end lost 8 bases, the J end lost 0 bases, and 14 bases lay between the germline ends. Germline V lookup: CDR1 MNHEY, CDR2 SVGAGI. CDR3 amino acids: CASVPRGNSGNTIYF. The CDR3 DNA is TGTGCCAGCGTACCCAGGGGCAACTCTGGAAACACCATATATTTT.